Listed below are T cell receptor beta chains from one sample, sequenced in a study of CD8 T cells in ankylosing spondylitis. One entry per CDR3 protein results from TCRdb running MiXCR on the 5' RACE reads. The sample lists about 220,000 distinct CDR3 sequences; around 19% were seen once. The specimen sequenced was blood, either unsorted or a sorted T cell fraction (not recorded which). These receptor sequences come from a male donor with ankylosing spondylitis. Both conserved end residues are part of each CDR3. D genes are given only for firm matches. Part of the rows lack a size; the others show once, few, many or a class for expanded clones.

clone size: -; J gene: TRBJ2-5; V gene: TRBV5-1; D gene: -; CDR3 DNA: TGCGCCAGCAGCTTGGAGGCAGGGGTTCAGGAGACCCAGTACTTC; CDR3 protein: CASSLEAGVQETQYF
clone size: few; J gene: TRBJ1-5; V gene: TRBV12-3/TRBV12-4; D gene: TRBD1; CDR3 DNA: TGTGCCAGCAGTCGACAGGGGTATCAGCCCCAGCATTTT; CDR3 protein: CASSRQGYQPQHF
clone size: many; J gene: TRBJ2-2; V gene: TRBV5-1; D gene: -; CDR3 DNA: TGCGCCAGTAGGGACGGTAACACCGGGGAGCTGTTTTTT; CDR3 protein: CASRDGNTGELFF
clone size: few; J gene: TRBJ2-7; V gene: TRBV4-1; D gene: TRBD2; CDR3 DNA: TGCGCCAGCAGCCAGGGGGACTACTCCTACGAGCAGTACTTC; CDR3 protein: CASSQGDYSYEQYF
clone size: many; J gene: TRBJ2-4; V gene: TRBV12-3/TRBV12-4; D gene: -; CDR3 DNA: TGTGCCAGCAGTTCTAGACACGATCTAGCCAAAAACATTCAGTACTTC; CDR3 protein: CASSSRHDLAKNIQYF
clone size: -; J gene: TRBJ2-5; V gene: TRBV7-2; D gene: -; CDR3 DNA: TGTGCCAGCAGACCCGTGGGGGATGTCATGTACCAAGAGACCCAGTACTTC; CDR3 protein: CASRPVGDVMYQETQYF
clone size: few; J gene: TRBJ1-1; V gene: TRBV7-6; D gene: -; CDR3 DNA: TGTGCCAGCAGCACTAGGCCCCAAGGGTCGGGCGCTGAAGCTTTCTTT; CDR3 protein: CASSTRPQGSGAEAFF
clone size: few; J gene: TRBJ2-7; V gene: TRBV14; D gene: -; CDR3 DNA: TGTGCCAGCAGCCAGGGGAGTGGGTCCTACGAGCAGTACTTC; CDR3 protein: CASSQGSGSYEQYF
clone size: -; J gene: TRBJ1-4; V gene: TRBV27; D gene: -; CDR3 DNA: TGTGCCAGCAGTCCCCTCGGGGGGAGTGGTGAAAAACTGTTTTTT; CDR3 protein: CASSPLGGSGEKLFF
clone size: few; J gene: TRBJ2-1; V gene: TRBV11-2; D gene: TRBD2; CDR3 DNA: TGTGCCAGCAGCTTAACCGGACTAGCTCTCCCCCAGCAGTTCTTC; CDR3 protein: CASSLTGLALPQQFF
clone size: -; J gene: TRBJ2-1; V gene: TRBV5-6; D gene: TRBD1; CDR3 DNA: TGTGCCAGCAGACCCCGGGACAGGGGGCTTGTGGGCTTGGATGAGCAGTTCTTC; CDR3 protein: CASRPRDRGLVGLDEQFF
clone size: -; J gene: TRBJ2-7; V gene: TRBV29-1; D gene: -; CDR3 DNA: TGCAGCGTTGCGGACGACGGGCCCTACGAGCAGTACTTC; CDR3 protein: CSVADDGPYEQYF
clone size: -; J gene: TRBJ2-3; V gene: TRBV28; D gene: TRBD1; CDR3 DNA: TGTGCCAGCAGCCGCGACAGGGCTTACACAGATACGCAGTATTTT; CDR3 protein: CASSRDRAYTDTQYF
clone size: -; J gene: TRBJ2-1; V gene: TRBV6-5; D gene: -; CDR3 DNA: TGTGCCAGCAGTTACGGGCGGGAGCAGTTCTTC; CDR3 protein: CASSYGREQFF
clone size: few; J gene: TRBJ2-1; V gene: TRBV11-3; D gene: TRBD1; CDR3 DNA: TGTGCCAGCAGCAAAAGACAGGGGACCTACAATGAGCAGTTCTTC; CDR3 protein: CASSKRQGTYNEQFF
clone size: -; J gene: TRBJ2-7; V gene: TRBV4-3; D gene: TRBD1; CDR3 DNA: TGCGCCAGCAGCCAGGACGGGACAGGGGCCTACGAGCAGTACTTC; CDR3 protein: CASSQDGTGAYEQYF
clone size: -; J gene: TRBJ2-3; V gene: TRBV20-1; D gene: -; CDR3 DNA: TGCAGTGCTAGACAGAGAAACACAGATACGCAGTATTTT; CDR3 protein: CSARQRNTDTQYF
clone size: few; J gene: TRBJ2-3; V gene: TRBV2; D gene: -; CDR3 DNA: TGTGCCAGCAGCGAGGACTACACCACAGATACGCAGTATTTT; CDR3 protein: CASSEDYTTDTQYF
clone size: -; J gene: TRBJ2-7; V gene: TRBV27; D gene: -; CDR3 DNA: TGTGCCAGCAGTTTTAACCAGCGGGCCTACGAGCAGTACTTC; CDR3 protein: CASSFNQRAYEQYF
clone size: few; J gene: TRBJ2-5; V gene: TRBV19; D gene: TRBD1; CDR3 DNA: TGTGCCAGTAGTCCCGGAAACAGGGGAGAAGAGACCCAGTACTTC; CDR3 protein: CASSPGNRGEETQYF
clone size: -; J gene: TRBJ1-2; V gene: TRBV7-8; D gene: -; CDR3 DNA: TGTGCCAGCAGCTTCGGGACAACCAACTATGGCTACACCTTC; CDR3 protein: CASSFGTTNYGYTF
clone size: few; J gene: TRBJ2-1; V gene: TRBV12-3/TRBV12-4; D gene: TRBD1; CDR3 DNA: TGTGCCAGCAGTCCCGGGGACAGGGGGCCATGGGGTGAGCAGTTCTTC; CDR3 protein: CASSPGDRGPWGEQFF
clone size: few; J gene: TRBJ2-5; V gene: TRBV7-2; D gene: TRBD2; CDR3 DNA: TGTGCCAGCAGCTTATGGGTAGCGGGGAATCAAGAGACCCAGTACTTC; CDR3 protein: CASSLWVAGNQETQYF
clone size: -; J gene: TRBJ2-1; V gene: TRBV27; D gene: -; CDR3 DNA: TGTGCCAGCACACAGGGAGATGGTGAGCAGTTCTTC; CDR3 protein: CASTQGDGEQFF
clone size: few; J gene: TRBJ2-7; V gene: TRBV29-1; D gene: -; CDR3 DNA: TGCAGCGTTGTGGCAGACTCCTACGAGCAGTACTTC; CDR3 protein: CSVVADSYEQYF
clone size: few; J gene: TRBJ1-1; V gene: TRBV6-1; D gene: TRBD1; CDR3 DNA: TGTGCCAGCAGTCAGCCTGGGGCAGGGGGTAGAGGCACTGAAGCTTTCTTT; CDR3 protein: CASSQPGAGGRGTEAFF
clone size: -; J gene: TRBJ2-3; V gene: TRBV12-3/TRBV12-4; D gene: -; CDR3 DNA: TGTGCCAGCAGTTTACGTAGGGACTCTAGCACAGATACGCAGTATTTT; CDR3 protein: CASSLRRDSSTDTQYF
clone size: -; J gene: TRBJ2-2; V gene: TRBV7-6; D gene: TRBD1; CDR3 DNA: TGTGCCAGCAGCTTATACCCACAGGGGGACACCGGGGAGCTGTTTTTT; CDR3 protein: CASSLYPQGDTGELFF
clone size: once; J gene: TRBJ2-1; V gene: TRBV6-1; D gene: TRBD2; CDR3 DNA: TGTGCCAGCACTAACCTAGCGGGAGGGCCGAACTCCTACAATGAGCAGTTCTTC; CDR3 protein: CASTNLAGGPNSYNEQFF
clone size: few; J gene: TRBJ1-5; V gene: TRBV2; D gene: -; CDR3 DNA: TGTGCCAGCTCCAGGACGAGAGATCAGCCCCAGCATTTT; CDR3 protein: CASSRTRDQPQHF
clone size: few; J gene: TRBJ2-5; V gene: TRBV7-9; D gene: TRBD2; CDR3 DNA: TGTGCCAGCAGCTTCATCCTAGCGGAAGAGACCCAGTACTTC; CDR3 protein: CASSFILAEETQYF
clone size: few; J gene: TRBJ1-1; V gene: TRBV4-3; D gene: -; CDR3 DNA: TGCGCCAGCAGCCAAGGCAGACGGACAGCTGGCACTGAAGCTTTCTTT; CDR3 protein: CASSQGRRTAGTEAFF
clone size: few; J gene: TRBJ1-2; V gene: TRBV7-6; D gene: TRBD1; CDR3 DNA: TGTGCCAGCAGCAAACAGGGGCGCATTAACTATGGCTACACCTTC; CDR3 protein: CASSKQGRINYGYTF
clone size: few; J gene: TRBJ2-1; V gene: TRBV7-9; D gene: -; CDR3 DNA: TGTGCCAGCAGCTTAGTAGAATATTACAATGAGCAGTTCTTC; CDR3 protein: CASSLVEYYNEQFF
clone size: -; J gene: TRBJ1-6; V gene: TRBV5-1; D gene: -; CDR3 DNA: TGCGCCAGCAGCTTGGAGGGGGATTCACCCCTCCACTTT; CDR3 protein: CASSLEGDSPLHF